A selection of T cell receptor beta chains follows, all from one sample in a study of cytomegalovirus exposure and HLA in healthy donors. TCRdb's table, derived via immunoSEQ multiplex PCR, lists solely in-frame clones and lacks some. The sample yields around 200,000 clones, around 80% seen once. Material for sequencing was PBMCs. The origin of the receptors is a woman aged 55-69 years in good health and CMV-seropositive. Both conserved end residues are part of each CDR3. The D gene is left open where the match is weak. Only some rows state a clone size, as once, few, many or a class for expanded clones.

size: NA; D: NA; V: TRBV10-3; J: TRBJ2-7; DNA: TGTGCCATCAGTGAGCCCGGGACGGGAGCCTACGAGCAGTACTTC; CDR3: CAISEPGTGAYEQYF
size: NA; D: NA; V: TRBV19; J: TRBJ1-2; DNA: TGTGCCAGTAGTACGACAGTTTCTAACTATGGCTACACCTTC; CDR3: CASSTTVSNYGYTF
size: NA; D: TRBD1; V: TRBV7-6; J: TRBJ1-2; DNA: TGTGCCAGCAGCCCCGGGACAGGGGGCGCCTATGGCTACACCTTC; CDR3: CASSPGTGGAYGYTF
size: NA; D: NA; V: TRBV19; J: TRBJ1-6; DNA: TGTGCCAGCAGGGATGCCGCGAGCTCCTATAATTCACCCCTCCACTTT; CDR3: CASRDAASSYNSPLHF
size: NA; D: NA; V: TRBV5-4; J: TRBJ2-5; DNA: TGTGCCAGCAGCTTCGGCGGACAGCGGGATTCTGAGACCCAGTACTTC; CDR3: CASSFGGQRDSETQYF
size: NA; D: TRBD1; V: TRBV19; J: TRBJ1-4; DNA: TGTGCCAGTAGGTGGACAGGGGATGAAAAACTGTTTTTT; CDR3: CASRWTGDEKLFF
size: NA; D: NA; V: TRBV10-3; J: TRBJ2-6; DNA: TGTGCCATCAGTGATAGGGGGAATTCCTCCTCTGGGGCCAACGTCCTGACTTTC; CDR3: CAISDRGNSSSGANVLTF
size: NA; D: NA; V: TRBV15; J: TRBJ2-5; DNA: TGTGCCACCAGCCTCTCACAGGGAACCCAAGAGACCCAGTACTTC; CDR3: CATSLSQGTQETQYF
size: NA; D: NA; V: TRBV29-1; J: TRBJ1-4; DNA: TGCAGCGTTGAAGTAACAGTCGCGGGGAAACTGTTTTTT; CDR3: CSVEVTVAGKLFF
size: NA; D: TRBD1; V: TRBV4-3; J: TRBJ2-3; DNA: TGCGCCAGCAGCCAAGAACCCCCCGACAGGGCACATACGCAGTATTTT; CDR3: CASSQEPPDRAHTQYF
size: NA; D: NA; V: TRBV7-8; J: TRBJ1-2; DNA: TGTGCCAGCAGCCCCCCCCTCGGGGCGGGATACTATGGCTACACCTTC; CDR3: CASSPPLGAGYYGYTF
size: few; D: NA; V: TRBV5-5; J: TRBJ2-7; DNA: TGTGCCAGCGGCAGGGGTTACGAGCAGTACTTC; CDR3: CASGRGYEQYF
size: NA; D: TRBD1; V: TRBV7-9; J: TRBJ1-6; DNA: TGTGCCAGCAGCAAGGACAGGAATTCACCCCTCCACTTT; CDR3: CASSKDRNSPLHF
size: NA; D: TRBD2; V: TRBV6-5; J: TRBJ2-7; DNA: TGTGCCAGCAGTTACTCAGGGACTAGCGGACCCTACGAGCAGTACTTC; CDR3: CASSYSGTSGPYEQYF
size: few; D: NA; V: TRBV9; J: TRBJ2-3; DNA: TGTGCCAGCAGCGCGGACTCATCGCAGTATTTT; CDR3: CASSADSSQYF
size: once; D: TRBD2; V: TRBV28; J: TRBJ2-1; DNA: TGTGCCAGCAGTTCCCCCTCTAGCGGGAGGACCAATGAGCAGTTCTTC; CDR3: CASSSPSSGRTNEQFF
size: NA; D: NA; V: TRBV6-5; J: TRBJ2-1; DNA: TGTGCCAGCAGAGAAATGACTAGTCTGTTCTTC; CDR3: CASREMTSLFF
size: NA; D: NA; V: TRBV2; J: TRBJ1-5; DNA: TGTGCCAGCAGTGCTTTCGAGTCCCCGCACCCCCAGCATTTT; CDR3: CASSAFESPHPQHF